The entry below gives a single T cell receptor beta chain sequence along with its context. The repertoire was sequenced with immunoSEQ multiplex PCR; TCRdb's copy has only in-frame clones and lacks some. Of fewer than 400,000 clones in the sample, approximately 92% are singletons; the top ten hold around a sixth. Trimming removed 3 bases from V and 6 bases from J; junction bases left unmatched: 5. The germline V gene has CDR1 LNHNV and CDR2 YYDKDF (reference sequence). CDR3 size: 15 residues. The source of the sample is a study of blood T cell repertoires in COVID-19. Recruitment covered about two dozen US areas and drew participants whose ages spanned about 18 to 95 years.

This clonotype was sampled from a woman between 25 and 40 years old who had recovered from COVID-19. Sequencing used PBMCs or T cells enriched from blood (not recorded which). The V call is TRBV15, the J call TRBJ2-1; TRBD1 agrees at 10 bases. The CDR3 reads CATSRTGGLSNEQFF. In DNA form, the CDR3 reads TGTGCCACCAGCAGGACAGGGGGCCTTAGCAATGAGCAGTTCTTC.